This T cell receptor beta chain was recorded in a study of CD8+CD57+ T cells in acquired aplastic anemia. About the study: Yields of DNA that came from sorted CD4+ and CD8+ cells averaged 3.2 ug. Regarding the study as a whole: Patients did not significantly differ from controls in CD8+ Simpson's diversity. The number of CD8+ CDR3 sequences shared by patients and controls was about 27.

Notes on this clonotype: As yet, its antigen is unknown.

This CDR3 comprises 15 residues. The germline CDR1 and CDR2 sequences are LNHDA and SQIVND (reference sequence). V lost 3 bases to trimming and J lost 3 bases, with 14 bases between them. Genomic DNA was employed as the template in profiling TCR beta VDJ and CDR3. Via MiXCR, TCRdb re-called the reads, giving one row per CDR3 protein. The sample has under 200,000 distinct CDR3 sequences, 64% seen once; the top ten hold about 45%. Sample: sorted CD4+, CD8+, or CD8+CD57+ T cells (not recorded which) from PBMCs. The receptor was isolated from a human donor with severe aplastic anemia or a healthy control (not recorded which). The chain carries TRBV19 and TRBJ1-2, with D possibly TRBD1 on 5 matching bases. The chain's CDR3 is CASSMRRQYDYGYTF. The CDR3 region has the DNA TGTGCCAGTAGTATGCGAAGACAGTACGACTATGGCTACACCTTC.